This entry lists 13 T cell receptor beta chains sequenced from one sample in a study of technical replicates of blood from a handful of donors. Sequenced by immunoSEQ multiplex PCR; TCRdb stores in-frame clones only, minus some. Of under 65,000 clones in the sample, 80% to 90% were seen once. The source material was PBMCs. These receptors were obtained from a human donor in good health. Some clones in this sample may be carry-over from other donors' samples.

The rearrangement joins TRBV27 to TRBJ2-3, with TRBD2 matching over 9 bases. V lost 3 bases, J lost 2 bases, and 3 bases stayed unmatched. There are 15 residues in the CDR3. CDR1 is MNHEY and CDR2 is SMNVEV in the germline V gene (reference sequence). In nucleotides, the CDR3 is TGTGCCAGCAGTTTCTCTAGCGGGATCACAGATACGCAGTATTTT. Translated: CASSFSSGITDTQYF.

The chain joins TRBV29-1 to TRBJ2-1; D is ambiguous. This CDR3 is built from 15 residues. V lost 2 bases and J lost 5, with 16 bases in between. Per germline, CDR1 SQVTM and CDR2 ANQGSEA. The CDR3 DNA reads as TGCAGCGTTGAATTGTTGGCGGCGCGGAACAATGAGCAGTTCTTC. Protein product: CSVELLAARNNEQFF.

This chain joins TRBV6-5 and TRBJ2-3; unclear D gene. Germline-derived CDR1 and CDR2 are MNHEY and SVGAGI. CDR3 length equals 14 residues. The V and J ends lost 6 bases and 5 bases respectively, with 15 bases between them. The CDR3 reads CASRLPRRRDTQYF. DNA for the CDR3: TGTGCCAGCAGACTCCCCCGACGGAGAGATACGCAGTATTTT.

V is TRBV6-5 and J is TRBJ2-7; 8 bases map to TRBD1. With V trimmed by 6 bases and J by 0 bases, 7 bases remained unmatched. The CDR3 length is 15 residues. Germline CDR1 is MNHEY and CDR2 is SVGAGI. CDR3 residues: CASSLQGGNSYEQYF. For the CDR3, the DNA is TGTGCCAGCAGCTTACAGGGGGGAAACTCCTACGAGCAGTACTTC.

The chain recombines TRBV19 with TRBJ2-3; D is unclear. This CDR3 has 14 residues. Trimming cost V 1 base and J 0 bases, with 5 bases left between them. Germline V gene sequence: CDR1 LNHDA, CDR2 SQIVND (reference sequence). CDR3 sequence: CASSIVQSTDTQYF. The CDR3 coding sequence is TGTGCCAGTAGTATAGTTCAAAGCACAGATACGCAGTATTTT.

The rearrangement uses TRBV5-8 and TRBJ1-4, with 11 nucleotides matching TRBD1. CDR3 size: 14 residues. The germline V gene encodes CDR1 SGHTS and CDR2 YDEGEE. Trimming took 1 base from V and 10 from J; bases not matched to a gene: 3. CDR3 DNA: TGTGCCAGCAGCTTGACCGGGACAGGGGGAAAACTGTTTTTT. Translation gives CASSLTGTGGKLFF.

This chain joins TRBV7-2 and TRBJ2-5, with D possibly TRBD2 on 6 matching bases. Germline-derived CDR1 and CDR2 are SGHTA and FQGNSA. V was trimmed by 3 bases and J by 1 base, leaving 9 bases between them. The CDR3 is 14 residues long. The DNA of the CDR3 is TGTGCCAGCAGCTTGGGGCGGGGCCAAGAGACCCAGTACTTC. It specifies CASSLGRGQETQYF.

The chain has TRBV13 and TRBJ1-5; D not resolved. This CDR3 region has 12 residues. V gave up 3 bases and J gave up 4 bases, with 4 bases separating them. The V gene's germline CDR1 is PRHDT and CDR2 FYEKMQ (reference sequence). The CDR3 DNA is TGTGCCAGCAGCTTGCAGAATCAGCCCCAGCATTTT. Protein product: CASSLQNQPQHF.

This clone was seen once. The chain combines TRBV6-5 with TRBJ1-3, with 7 bases aligning to TRBD1. CDR1 is MNHEY and CDR2 is SVGAGI in the germline V gene. V shed 6 bases and J 0 bases; nucleotides not matched to a gene: 5. The CDR3 totals 15 residues. In DNA, the CDR3 is TGTGCCAGCAGCCGGGACAGTTACTCTGGAAACACCATATATTTT. Translated, it gives CASSRDSYSGNTIYF.

This clone was picked up one time. This rearrangement joins TRBV7-8 to TRBJ2-5, with 10 bases that match TRBD2. The germline CDR1 and CDR2 sequences are SGHVS and FQNEAQ. Unmatched junction bases numbered 10, after V lost 4 bases and J lost 8 bases. The CDR3 is 15 amino acids. CDR3 sequence reads: CASSSLLAGVATQYF. CDR3 coding DNA: TGTGCCAGCAGCTCCCTTCTAGCGGGGGTGGCCACCCAGTACTTC.

This clone has only one observation. The chain recombines TRBV27 with TRBJ1-2; 8 bases are a match to TRBD1. V shed 5 bases, J shed 0 bases, and the junction held 5 bases outside the gene matches. CDR3 length: 15 amino acids. The germline gives CDR1 MNHEY, CDR2 SMNVEV (reference sequence). The DNA for the CDR3 is TGTGCCAGCAGTCCCAGGACAGGGCCTAACTATGGCTACACCTTC. Protein sequence: CASSPRTGPNYGYTF.

V is TRBV5-1 and J is TRBJ2-2; unclear D gene. The CDR3 has 16 amino acids. The germline gives CDR1 SGHRS, CDR2 YFSETQ. V lost 2 bases, J lost 0 bases, and 11 bases lay in between. CDR3 DNA sequence: TGCGCCAGCAGCTTCGGTTCTATCGCGAACACCGGGGAGCTGTTTTTT. Amino acids: CASSFGSIANTGELFF.

CDR3 region: CASSLQGMGEQYF. As DNA, the CDR3 is TGTGCCAGCAGCTTGCAGGGGATGGGCGAGCAGTACTTC. This chain joins TRBV2 and TRBJ2-7; tentatively, D is TRBD1 (6 bases). This CDR3 has 13 amino acids. V lost 6 bases to trimming and J lost 6 bases, with 15 bases between them. Germline CDR1 and CDR2: SNHLY and FYNNEI.